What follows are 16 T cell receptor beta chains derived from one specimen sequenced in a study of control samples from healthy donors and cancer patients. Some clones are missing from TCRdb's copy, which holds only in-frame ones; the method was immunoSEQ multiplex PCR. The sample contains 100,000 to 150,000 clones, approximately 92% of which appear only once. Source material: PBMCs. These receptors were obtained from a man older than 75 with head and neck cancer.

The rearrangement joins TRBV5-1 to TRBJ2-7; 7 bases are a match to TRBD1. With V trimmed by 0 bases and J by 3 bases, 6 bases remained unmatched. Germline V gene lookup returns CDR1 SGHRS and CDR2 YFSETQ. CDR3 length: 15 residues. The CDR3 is CASSLGQGVYYEQYF. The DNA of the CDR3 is TGCGCCAGCAGCTTGGGACAGGGTGTATACTACGAGCAGTACTTC. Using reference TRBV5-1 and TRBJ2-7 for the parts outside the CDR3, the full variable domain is KAGVTQTPRYLIKTRGQQVTLSCSPISGHRSVSWYQQTPGQGLQFLFEYFSETQRNKGNFPGRFSGRQFSNSRSEMNVSTLELGDSALYLCASSLGQGVYYEQYFGPGTRLTVT.

CDR3 amino acids: CASSPLGSSTGELFF. The CDR3 nucleotides are TGTGCCAGCAGCCCACTAGGCTCGAGTACCGGGGAGCTGTTTTTT. The chain carries TRBV6-4 and TRBJ2-2; maybe TRBD2 (5 bases). Germline values: CDR1 MRHNA, CDR2 SNTAGT. CDR3 size: 15 residues. V was trimmed by 6 bases and J by 5 bases, leaving 16 bases between them.

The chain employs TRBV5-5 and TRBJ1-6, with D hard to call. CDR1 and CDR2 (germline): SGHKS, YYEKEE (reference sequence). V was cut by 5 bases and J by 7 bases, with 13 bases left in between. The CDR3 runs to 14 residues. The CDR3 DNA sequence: TGTGCCAGCAGTTCCCTTACGTTCAATTCACCCCTCCACTTT. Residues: CASSSLTFNSPLHF.

The CDR3 DNA sequence: TGTGCCAGCAGCTGGACAGGGGGCAGATTGGAGACCCAGTACTTC. Residues: CASSWTGGRLETQYF. The chain is built from TRBV7-8 and TRBJ2-5, with 11 bases identical to TRBD1. V lost 4 bases and J lost 5; bases outside the gene matches: 6. The CDR3 loop spans 15 amino acids. Germline V gene data show CDR1 as SGHVS and CDR2 as FQNEAQ.

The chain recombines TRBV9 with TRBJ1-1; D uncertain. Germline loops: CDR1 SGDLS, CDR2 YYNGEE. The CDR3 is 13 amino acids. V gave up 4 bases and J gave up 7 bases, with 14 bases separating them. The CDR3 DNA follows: TGTGCCAGCAGCCCTCGTTCCGAAGGTGAAGCTTTCTTT. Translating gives CASSPRSEGEAFF. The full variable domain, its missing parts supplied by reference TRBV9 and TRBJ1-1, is DSGVTQTPKHLITATGQRVTLRCSPRSGDLSVYWYQQSLDQGLQFLIQYYNGEERAKGNILERFSAQQFPDLHSELNLSSLELGDSALYFCASSPRSEGEAFFGQGTRLTVV.

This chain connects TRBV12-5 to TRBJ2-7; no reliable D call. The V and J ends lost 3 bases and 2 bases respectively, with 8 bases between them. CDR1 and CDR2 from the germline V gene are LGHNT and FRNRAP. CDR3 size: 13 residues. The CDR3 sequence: CASGFNRAYEQYF. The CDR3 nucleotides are TGTGCTAGTGGTTTTAACCGAGCCTACGAGCAGTACTTC.

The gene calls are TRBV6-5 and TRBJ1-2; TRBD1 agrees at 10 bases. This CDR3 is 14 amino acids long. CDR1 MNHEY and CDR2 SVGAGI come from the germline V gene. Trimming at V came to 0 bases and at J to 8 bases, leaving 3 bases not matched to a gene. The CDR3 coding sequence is TGTGCCAGCAGTTACTCCGGGACAGGGGTGGGCTACACCTTC. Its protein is CASSYSGTGVGYTF.

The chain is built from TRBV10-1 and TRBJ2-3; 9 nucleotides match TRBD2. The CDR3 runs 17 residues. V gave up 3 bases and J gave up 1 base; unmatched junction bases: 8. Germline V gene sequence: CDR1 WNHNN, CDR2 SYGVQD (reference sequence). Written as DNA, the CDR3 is TGCGCCAGCAGTGAAAGCCTACCTAGCGGGGGCACAGATACGCAGTATTTT. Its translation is CASSESLPSGGTDTQYF.

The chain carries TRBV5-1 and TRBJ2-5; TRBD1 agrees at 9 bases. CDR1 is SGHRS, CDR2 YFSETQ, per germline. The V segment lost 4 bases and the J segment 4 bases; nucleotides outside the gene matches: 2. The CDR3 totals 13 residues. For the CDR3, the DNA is TGCGCCAGCAGCCCGGGACAGGGAGAGACCCAGTACTTC. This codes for CASSPGQGETQYF.

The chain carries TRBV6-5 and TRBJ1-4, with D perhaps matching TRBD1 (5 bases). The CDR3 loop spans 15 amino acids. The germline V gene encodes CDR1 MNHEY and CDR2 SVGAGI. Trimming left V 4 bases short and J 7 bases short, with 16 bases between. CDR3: CASSSTGSGSEKLFF. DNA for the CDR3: TGTGCCAGCAGTTCTACAGGATCAGGATCTGAAAAACTGTTTTTT.

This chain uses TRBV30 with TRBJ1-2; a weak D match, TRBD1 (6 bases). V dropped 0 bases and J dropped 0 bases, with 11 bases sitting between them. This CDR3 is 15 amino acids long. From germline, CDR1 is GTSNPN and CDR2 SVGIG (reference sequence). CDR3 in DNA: TGTGCCTGGAGTGTAAAGGGGGATTCTAACTATGGCTACACCTTC. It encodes CAWSVKGDSNYGYTF.

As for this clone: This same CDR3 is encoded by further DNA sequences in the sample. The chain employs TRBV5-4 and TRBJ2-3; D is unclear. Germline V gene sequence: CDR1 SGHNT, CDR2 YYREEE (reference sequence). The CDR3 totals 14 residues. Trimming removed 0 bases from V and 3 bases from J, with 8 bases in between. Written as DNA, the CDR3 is TGTGCCAGCAGCTTGGGGCTGGGGACAGATACGCAGTATTTT. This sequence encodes CASSLGLGTDTQYF. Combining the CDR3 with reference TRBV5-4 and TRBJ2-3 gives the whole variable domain ETGVTQSPTHLIKTRGQQVTLRCSSQSGHNTVSWYQQALGQGPQFIFQYYREEENGRGNFPPRFSGLQFPNYSSELNVNALELDDSALYLCASSLGLGTDTQYFGPGTRLTVL.

Here the CDR3 reads CASRGPPDDEQFF. The CDR3 DNA reads TGTGCCAGCCGGGGACCACCCGACGATGAGCAGTTCTTC. This chain links TRBV9 with TRBJ2-1; tentatively, D is TRBD1 or TRBD2 (5 bases each). Germline V gene lookup returns CDR1 SGDLS and CDR2 YYNGEE. The CDR3 is made up of 13 amino acids. Between the trimmed V and J ends, which lost 7 bases and 8 bases, there was a span of 16 bases. The whole variable domain, remainder taken from reference TRBV9 and TRBJ2-1, is DSGVTQTPKHLITATGQRVTLRCSPRSGDLSVYWYQQSLDQGLQFLIQYYNGEERAKGNILERFSAQQFPDLHSELNLSSLELGDSALYFCASRGPPDDEQFFGPGTRLTVL.

The chain's CDR3 is CASTPDRSNQPQHF. In nucleotides, the CDR3 is TGTGCCAGTACCCCGGACCGGAGCAATCAGCCCCAGCATTTT. This chain uses TRBV19 with TRBJ1-5; D not resolved. The CDR3 is made up of 14 amino acids. Trimming removed 7 bases at V and 1 base at J, with 11 bases between. Per germline, CDR1 LNHDA and CDR2 SQIVND (reference sequence).

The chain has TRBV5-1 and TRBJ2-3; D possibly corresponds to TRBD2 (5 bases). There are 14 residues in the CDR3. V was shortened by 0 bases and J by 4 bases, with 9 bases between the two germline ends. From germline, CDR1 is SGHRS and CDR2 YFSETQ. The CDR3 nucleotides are TGCGCCAGCAGCTTGGAGGGAGAGGCAGATACGCAGTATTTT. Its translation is CASSLEGEADTQYF.

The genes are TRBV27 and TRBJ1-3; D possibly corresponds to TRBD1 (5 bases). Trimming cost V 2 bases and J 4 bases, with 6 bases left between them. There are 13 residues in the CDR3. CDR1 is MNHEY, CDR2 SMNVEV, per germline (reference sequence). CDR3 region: CASSLNRGNTIYF. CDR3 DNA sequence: TGTGCCAGCAGTTTAAACAGGGGAAACACCATATATTTT.